Shown below are 15 T cell receptor beta chains from a single sample sequenced in a study of T cell repertoires in cytomegalovirus infection. MiXCR was run by TCRdb on the reads, yielding one entry per CDR3 protein. Seen here are about 24,000 distinct CDR3 sequences, roughly 20% observed once, and the top ten hold around 93%. For these receptors, no antigen is known. The sequences come from CD8+ T cells from cultured PBMCs, collected from culture after CMV antigen stimulation. The source is a human donor in good health (CMV status not recorded). Some clones in this sample may be carry-over from other donors' samples.

The chain couples TRBV2 to TRBJ2-2; a possible D gene is TRBD2 (5 bases). The CDR3 sequence is 13 residues long. The V end lost 7 bases, the J end lost 5 bases, and 11 bases lay between the germline ends. CDR1 is SNHLY and CDR2 is FYNNEI in the germline V gene. The CDR3 coding sequence is TGTGCCAGCATCCGGGGATGGACCGGGGAGCTGTTTTTT. It is translated as CASIRGWTGELFF.

The chain employs TRBV6-5 and TRBJ2-1; D is undetermined. Between the trimmed V and J ends, which lost 0 bases and 0 bases, there was a span of 9 bases. CDR1 is MNHEY and CDR2 is SVGAGI in the germline V gene. The CDR3 covers 16 residues. As DNA, the CDR3 is TGTGCCAGCAGTTACTCAAAGGGTAGCTCCTACAATGAGCAGTTCTTC. It encodes CASSYSKGSSYNEQFF.

The chain recombines TRBV7-3 with TRBJ2-1, with D uncertain. The CDR3 has 13 amino acids. CDR1 is SGHTA, CDR2 FQGTGA, per germline. Trimming removed 4 bases from V and 8 bases from J, with 12 bases in between. The CDR3 DNA sequence: TGTGCCAGCAGCTATATGGGTGATGATGAGCAGTTCTTC. Protein sequence: CASSYMGDDEQFF.

The chain employs TRBV20-1 and TRBJ2-2, with D perhaps matching TRBD1 (6 bases). The CDR3 is made up of 16 amino acids. Germline lookup yields CDR1 DFQATT and CDR2 SNEGSKA (reference sequence). The V gene lost 2 bases and the J gene lost 1 base, with 14 bases spanning the gap. The CDR3 DNA sequence: TGCAGTGCTAGAATTGAACAGGGAAGGAACACCGGGGAGCTGTTTTTT. It yields the protein CSARIEQGRNTGELFF.

The chain couples TRBV28 to TRBJ2-7, with D possibly TRBD2 on 7 matching bases. Germline V gene sequence: CDR1 MDHEN, CDR2 SYDVKM. The V gene lost 8 bases and the J gene lost 4 bases, with 18 bases spanning the gap. The CDR3 covers 14 residues. The CDR3 coding sequence is TGTGCCAGCCGGGATCGGGGGGCTTTGTACGAGCAGTACTTC. Translating it yields CASRDRGALYEQYF.

The sample holds many counts of this clonotype. The chain combines TRBV5-6 with TRBJ1-1; 9 bases agree with TRBD1. The ends lost 0 bases at V and 5 bases at J; junction bases unmatched: 2. CDR1 and CDR2 (germline): SGHDT, YYEEEE. The CDR3 has 14 amino acids. In DNA, the CDR3 is TGTGCCAGCAGCTTGGGCGGGACAGGGACTGAAGCTTTCTTT. Translating gives CASSLGGTGTEAFF. The variable domain in full, completed from reference TRBV5-6 and TRBJ1-1, reads DAGVTQSPTHLIKTRGQQVTLRCSPKSGHDTVSWYQQALGQGPQFIFQYYEEEERQRGNFPDRFSGHQFPNYSSELNVNALLLGDSALYLCASSLGGTGTEAFFGQGTRLTVV.

This clonotype was found a few times. This chain links TRBV19 with TRBJ2-1; possibly TRBD2 for D (6 bases). Germline-derived CDR1 and CDR2 are LNHDA and SQIVND (reference sequence). This CDR3 has 14 amino acids. Trimming removed 1 base from V and 9 bases from J, with 13 bases in between. The CDR3 reads CASSIAPGVTEQFF. CDR3 DNA sequence: TGTGCCAGTAGTATAGCCCCGGGGGTCACTGAGCAGTTCTTC.

The chain is built from TRBV11-1 and TRBJ2-1; 13 nucleotides agree with TRBD2. The germline CDR1 and CDR2 sequences are SGHAT and FQDESV (reference sequence). The CDR3 totals 16 residues. With 5 bases clipped from V and 4 bases from J, the junction kept 5 bases outside the gene matches. The CDR3 region has the DNA TGTGCCAGCAGCCTGCCGGGACTAGCGGGGTACAATGAGCAGTTCTTC. This codes for CASSLPGLAGYNEQFF.

This clonotype has more than one count but fewer than ten. This chain joins TRBV5-1 and TRBJ2-5; D is unresolved. Germline values: CDR1 SGHRS, CDR2 YFSETQ. With 0 bases removed from V and 1 base from J, the gap between germline ends came to 13 bases. The CDR3 has 16 residues. CDR3 sequence (DNA): TGCGCCAGCAGCTTGGTGATAGCCGATCTCCAAGAGACCCAGTACTTC. This codes for CASSLVIADLQETQYF.

This clonotype was counted ten times or more. The chain carries TRBV7-6 and TRBJ2-5; no definite D call. V dropped 5 bases and J dropped 5 bases, with 9 bases sitting between them. Germline loops: CDR1 SGHVS, CDR2 FNYEAQ. This CDR3 has 12 residues. CDR3 nucleotides: TGTGCCAGCAGCCCGTCGTGGGAGACCCAGTACTTC. Translation gives CASSPSWETQYF.

This chain links TRBV27 with TRBJ1-2; 7 bases map to TRBD1. J was trimmed by 5 bases and V by 4 bases; bases with no gene match: 7. The CDR3 spans 14 residues. Germline V lookup: CDR1 MNHEY, CDR2 SMNVEV (reference sequence). The CDR3 nucleotides are TGTGCCAGCAGTTCGGGGACAGAGCCTTATGGCTACACCTTC. Translation: CASSSGTEPYGYTF.

DNA for the CDR3: TGTGCCAGCAGCCCGGAGGTGGCAGATACGCAGTATTTT. This encodes CASSPEVADTQYF. This sequence joins TRBV7-2 and TRBJ2-3, with a possible D match to TRBD2 (5 bases). The V and J ends lost 5 bases and 4 bases respectively, with 10 bases between them. This CDR3 region has 13 residues. Germline CDR1 SGHTA, CDR2 FQGNSA.

This rearrangement joins TRBV12-3 or TRBV12-4 to TRBJ1-2; 11 bases are shared with TRBD1. The CDR3 is made up of 15 amino acids. V gave up 5 bases and J gave up 8 bases; unmatched junction bases: 10. CDR3 sequence (DNA): TGTGCCAGCAGTGCCGGGACAGGGGGAGTCGGGGGCTACACCTTC. Protein: CASSAGTGGVGGYTF.

This clonotype was found many times. V gene TRBV7-2 combines with J gene TRBJ2-5, with 7 positions matching TRBD1. V gave up 5 bases and J gave up 5 bases; unmatched junction bases: 11. CDR1 and CDR2 from the germline V gene are SGHTA and FQGNSA. This CDR3 has 15 residues. DNA for the CDR3: TGTGCCAGCAGCCGAGAGGGGTACAGGGGTGAGACCCAGTACTTC. Protein sequence: CASSREGYRGETQYF.

The chain carries TRBV5-4 and TRBJ1-1; 8 nucleotides line up with TRBD1. V was pared by 4 bases and J by 8 bases, with 10 bases of the junction left unmatched. This CDR3 is built from 14 residues. Germline-derived CDR1 and CDR2 are SGHNT and YYREEE (reference sequence). In DNA, the CDR3 is TGTGCCAGCAGCACTGGGGGGTCAGGGGGCGAAGCTTTCTTT. The encoded protein is CASSTGGSGGEAFF.